This TCR beta chain emerged from a study of shared clonotypes between healthy human individuals. The data were produced by immunoSEQ multiplex PCR, yet TCRdb's version contains in-frame clones alone and is incomplete. The sample shows about 2,500,000 clones, approximately 94% of them seen only once. This clone was recorded once. The CDR3 is made up of 15 amino acids. Looked up from germline, CDR1 is MDHEN and CDR2 is SYDVKM. With 10 bases removed from V and 7 bases from J, the gap between germline ends came to 23 bases. The chain employs TRBV28 and TRBJ2-1; D is possibly TRBD1 (6 bases). The sample comprised naive CD4+ T cells sorted from blood. This sample's subset: CD45RA+ positively selected. The sequence was obtained from a young man in good health. CDR3 region: CATNPGPGTRNEQFF. Here the CDR3 DNA reads TGTGCCACAAATCCGGGCCCCGGGACAAGGAATGAGCAGTTCTTC.